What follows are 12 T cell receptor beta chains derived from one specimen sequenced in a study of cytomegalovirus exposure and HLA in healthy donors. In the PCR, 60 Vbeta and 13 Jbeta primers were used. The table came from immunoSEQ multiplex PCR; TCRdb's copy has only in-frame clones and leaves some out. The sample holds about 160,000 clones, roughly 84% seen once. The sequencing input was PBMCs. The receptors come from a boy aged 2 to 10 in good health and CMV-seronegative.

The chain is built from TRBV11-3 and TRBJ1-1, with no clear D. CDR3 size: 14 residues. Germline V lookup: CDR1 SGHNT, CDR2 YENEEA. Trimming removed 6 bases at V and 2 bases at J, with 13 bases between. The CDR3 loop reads CASSVLRKNTEAFF. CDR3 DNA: TGTGCCAGCAGTGTTCTCAGAAAAAACACTGAAGCTTTCTTT.

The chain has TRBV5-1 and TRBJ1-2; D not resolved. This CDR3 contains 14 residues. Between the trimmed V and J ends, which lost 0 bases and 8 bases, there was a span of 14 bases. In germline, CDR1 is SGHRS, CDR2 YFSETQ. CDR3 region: CASSLAGRREGYTF. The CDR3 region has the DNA TGCGCCAGCAGCTTGGCCGGGAGACGGGAGGGCTACACCTTC.

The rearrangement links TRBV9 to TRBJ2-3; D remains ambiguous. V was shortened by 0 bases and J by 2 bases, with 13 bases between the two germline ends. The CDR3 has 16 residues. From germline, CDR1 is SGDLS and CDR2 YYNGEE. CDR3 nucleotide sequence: TGTGCCAGCAGCGTAGGGTCCTCAGTCATCACAGATACGCAGTATTTT. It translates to CASSVGSSVITDTQYF.

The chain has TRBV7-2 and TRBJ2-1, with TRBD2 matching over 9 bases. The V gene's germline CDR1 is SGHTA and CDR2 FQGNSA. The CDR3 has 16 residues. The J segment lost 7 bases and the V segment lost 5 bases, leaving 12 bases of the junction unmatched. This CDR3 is CASSPTWGAGGNEQFF. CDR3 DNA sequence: TGTGCCAGCAGCCCCACCTGGGGGGCGGGGGGGAATGAGCAGTTCTTC.

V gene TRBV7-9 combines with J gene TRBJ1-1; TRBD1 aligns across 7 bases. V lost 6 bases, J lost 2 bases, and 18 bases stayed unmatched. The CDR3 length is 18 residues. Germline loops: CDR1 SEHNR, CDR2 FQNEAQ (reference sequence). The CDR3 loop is CASRFPVRGQQINTEAFF. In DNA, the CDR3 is TGTGCCAGCAGATTTCCTGTTCGGGGACAGCAAATCAACACTGAAGCTTTCTTT.

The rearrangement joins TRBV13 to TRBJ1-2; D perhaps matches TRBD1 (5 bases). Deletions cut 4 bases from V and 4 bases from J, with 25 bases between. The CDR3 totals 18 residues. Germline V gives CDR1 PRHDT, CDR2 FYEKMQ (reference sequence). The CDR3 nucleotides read TGTGCCAGCAGCTCTCAATCAGAGAAACAGGCAAACTTCTATGGCTACACCTTC. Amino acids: CASSSQSEKQANFYGYTF.

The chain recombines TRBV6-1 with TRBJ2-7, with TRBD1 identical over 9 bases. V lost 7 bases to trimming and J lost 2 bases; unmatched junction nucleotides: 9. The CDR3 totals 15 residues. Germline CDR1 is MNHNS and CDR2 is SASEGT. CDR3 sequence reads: CASKQQGALTYEQYV. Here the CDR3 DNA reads TGTGCCAGCAAACAACAGGGGGCCCTAACCTACGAGCAGTACGTC.

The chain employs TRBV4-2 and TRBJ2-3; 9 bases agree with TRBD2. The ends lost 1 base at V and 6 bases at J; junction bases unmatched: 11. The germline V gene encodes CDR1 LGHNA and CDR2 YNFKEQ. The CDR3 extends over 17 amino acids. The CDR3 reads CASSQVWVSGRLDTQYF. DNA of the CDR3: TGTGCCAGCAGCCAAGTCTGGGTTAGCGGGAGATTGGATACGCAGTATTTT.

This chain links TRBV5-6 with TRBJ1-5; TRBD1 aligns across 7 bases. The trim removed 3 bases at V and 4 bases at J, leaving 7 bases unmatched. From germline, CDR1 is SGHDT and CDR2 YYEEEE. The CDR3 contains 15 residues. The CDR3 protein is CASSSEQGRNQPQHF. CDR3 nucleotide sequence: TGTGCCAGCAGCTCTGAACAGGGGAGAAATCAGCCCCAGCATTTT.

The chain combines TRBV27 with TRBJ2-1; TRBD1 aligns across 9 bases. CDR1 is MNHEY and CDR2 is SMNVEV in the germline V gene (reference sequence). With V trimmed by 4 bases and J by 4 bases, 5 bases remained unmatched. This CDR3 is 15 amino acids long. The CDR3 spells CASSSPGQGYNEQFF. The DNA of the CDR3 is TGTGCCAGCAGTTCCCCGGGACAGGGTTACAATGAGCAGTTCTTC.

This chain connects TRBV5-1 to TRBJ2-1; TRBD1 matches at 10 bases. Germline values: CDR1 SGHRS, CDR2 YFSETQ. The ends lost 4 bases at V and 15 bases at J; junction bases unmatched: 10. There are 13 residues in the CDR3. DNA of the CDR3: TGCGCCAGCAGCACGACAGGGGGCGCGGGGAGGTTCTTC. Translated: CASSTTGGAGRFF.

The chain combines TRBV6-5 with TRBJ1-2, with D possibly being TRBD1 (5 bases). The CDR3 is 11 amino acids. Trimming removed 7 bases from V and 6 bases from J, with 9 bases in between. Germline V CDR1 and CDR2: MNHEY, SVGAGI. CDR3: CASKGIDGYTF. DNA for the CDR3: TGTGCCAGCAAGGGGATCGATGGCTACACCTTC.